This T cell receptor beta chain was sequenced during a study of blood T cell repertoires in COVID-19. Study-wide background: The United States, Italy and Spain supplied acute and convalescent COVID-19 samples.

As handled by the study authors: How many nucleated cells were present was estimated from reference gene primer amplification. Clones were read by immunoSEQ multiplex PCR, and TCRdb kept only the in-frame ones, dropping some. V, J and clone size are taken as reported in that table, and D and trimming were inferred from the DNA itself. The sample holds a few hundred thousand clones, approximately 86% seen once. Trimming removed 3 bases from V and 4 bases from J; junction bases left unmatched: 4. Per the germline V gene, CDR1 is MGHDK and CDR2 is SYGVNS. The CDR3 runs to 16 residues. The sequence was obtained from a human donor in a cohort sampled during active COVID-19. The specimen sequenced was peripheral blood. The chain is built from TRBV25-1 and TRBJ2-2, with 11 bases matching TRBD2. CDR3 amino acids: CASSDGLAGVTGELFF. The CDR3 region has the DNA TGTGCCAGCAGTGACGGACTAGCGGGCGTCACCGGGGAGCTGTTTTTT.